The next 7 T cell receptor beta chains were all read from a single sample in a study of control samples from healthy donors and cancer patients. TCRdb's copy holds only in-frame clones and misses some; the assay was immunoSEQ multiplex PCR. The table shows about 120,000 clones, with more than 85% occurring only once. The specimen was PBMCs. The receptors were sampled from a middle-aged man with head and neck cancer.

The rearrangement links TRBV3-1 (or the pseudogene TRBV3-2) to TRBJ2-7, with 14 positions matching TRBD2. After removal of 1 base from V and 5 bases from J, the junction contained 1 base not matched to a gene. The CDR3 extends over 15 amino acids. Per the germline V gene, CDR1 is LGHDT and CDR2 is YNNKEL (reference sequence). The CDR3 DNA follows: TGTGCCAGCAGCCAAGGGACTAGCGGGGGGAACGAGCAGTACTTC. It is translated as CASSQGTSGGNEQYF.

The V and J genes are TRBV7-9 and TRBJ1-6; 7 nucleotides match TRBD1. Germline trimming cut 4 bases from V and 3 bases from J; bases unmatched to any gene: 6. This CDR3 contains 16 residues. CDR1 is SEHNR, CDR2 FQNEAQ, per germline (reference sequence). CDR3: CASSSDRSIYNSPLHF. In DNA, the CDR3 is TGTGCCAGCAGCTCGGACAGGTCGATCTATAATTCACCCCTCCACTTT.

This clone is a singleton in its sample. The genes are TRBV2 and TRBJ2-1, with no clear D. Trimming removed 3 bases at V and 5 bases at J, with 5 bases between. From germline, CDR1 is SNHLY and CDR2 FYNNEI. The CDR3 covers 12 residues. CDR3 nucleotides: TGTGCCAGCAGTGAGGAAGACAATGAGCAGTTCTTC. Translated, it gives CASSEEDNEQFF.

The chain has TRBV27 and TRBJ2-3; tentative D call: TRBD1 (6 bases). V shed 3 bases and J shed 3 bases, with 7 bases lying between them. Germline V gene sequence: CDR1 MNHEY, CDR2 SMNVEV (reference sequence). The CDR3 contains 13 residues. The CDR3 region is CASSFQGTDTQYF. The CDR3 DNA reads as TGTGCCAGCAGTTTTCAGGGGACAGATACGCAGTATTTT.

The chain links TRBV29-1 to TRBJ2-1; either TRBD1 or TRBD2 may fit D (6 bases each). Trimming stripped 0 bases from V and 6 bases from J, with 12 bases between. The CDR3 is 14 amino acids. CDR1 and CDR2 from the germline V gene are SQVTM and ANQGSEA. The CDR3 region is CSVEEGGPFNEQFF. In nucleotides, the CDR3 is TGCAGCGTTGAAGAGGGGGGCCCATTCAATGAGCAGTTCTTC.

CDR3 residues: CASSWTGQETQYF. CDR3 sequence (DNA): TGTGCCAGCAGCTGGACAGGACAAGAGACCCAGTACTTC. The chain has TRBV5-4 and TRBJ2-5; TRBD1 matches at 7 bases. This CDR3 is built from 13 residues. V was pared by 3 bases and J by 2 bases, with 1 base of the junction left unmatched. Looked up from germline, CDR1 is SGHNT and CDR2 is YYREEE (reference sequence).

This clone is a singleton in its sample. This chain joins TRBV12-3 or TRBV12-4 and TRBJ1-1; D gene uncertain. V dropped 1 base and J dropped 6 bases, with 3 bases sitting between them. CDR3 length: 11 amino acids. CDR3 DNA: TGTGCCAGCAGTTTAGTCGCTGAAGCTTTCTTT. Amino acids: CASSLVAEAFF.